These T cell receptor beta chains were read from a single sample in a study of OX40 agonist ivuxolimab in advanced cancers. Clones were sequenced by immunoSEQ multiplex PCR, and TCRdb holds only the in-frame ones, with some missing. The sample contains some 74,000 clones, roughly 86% of which appear only once. The sequenced sample was CD4+ or CD8+ T cells sorted from blood, obtained in a trial of the OX40 agonist ivuxolimab. These receptors came from an adult with an advanced solid tumor such as melanoma, head and neck, liver or kidney cancer. Each CDR3 is given with its conserved first and last residue. A D gene is named only where the DNA matches it firmly. Expanded clones are given a class, and other clones once, few, many or no size at all.

v_call: TRBV7-8; j_call: TRBJ2-3; d_call: TRBD1; clone_size: -; cdr3_nt: TGTGCCAGCAGCCGCATGGACAGGCTCACAGATACGCAGTATTTT; cdr3_aa: CASSRMDRLTDTQYF
v_call: TRBV18; j_call: TRBJ1-1; d_call: TRBD1; clone_size: -; cdr3_nt: TGTGCCAGCTCACTTCGACAGGGAGAAGCTTTCTTT; cdr3_aa: CASSLRQGEAFF
v_call: TRBV11-2; j_call: TRBJ2-7; d_call: -; clone_size: -; cdr3_nt: TGTGCCAGCCTCCGCCGGGACAAAGGTCAGCAGTACTTC; cdr3_aa: CASLRRDKGQQYF
v_call: TRBV5-6; j_call: TRBJ2-7; d_call: -; clone_size: -; cdr3_nt: TGTGCCAGCAGCTTGATCCACTACGAGCAGTACTTC; cdr3_aa: CASSLIHYEQYF
v_call: TRBV5-1; j_call: TRBJ2-5; d_call: -; clone_size: -; cdr3_nt: TGCGCCAGCAGCCTGTACCAAGAGACCCAGTACTTC; cdr3_aa: CASSLYQETQYF
v_call: TRBV11-2; j_call: TRBJ2-5; d_call: -; clone_size: -; cdr3_nt: TGTGCCAGCCGAGGGGGGAAAGAGACCCAGTACTTC; cdr3_aa: CASRGGKETQYF
v_call: TRBV9; j_call: TRBJ1-6; d_call: TRBD1; clone_size: -; cdr3_nt: TGTGCCAGCAGCGTAGGAGCAGGGGGCTATAATTCACCCCTCCACTTT; cdr3_aa: CASSVGAGGYNSPLHF
v_call: TRBV5-4; j_call: TRBJ2-6; d_call: -; clone_size: -; cdr3_nt: TGTGCCAGCAGATCACAGGGCGCGCGGGCCAACGTCCTGACTTTC; cdr3_aa: CASRSQGARANVLTF
v_call: TRBV9; j_call: TRBJ1-1; d_call: TRBD1; clone_size: -; cdr3_nt: TGTGCCAGCAGCAGAAAGACAGGGGGGATGAACACTGAAGCTTTCTTT; cdr3_aa: CASSRKTGGMNTEAFF
v_call: TRBV7-2; j_call: TRBJ2-3; d_call: -; clone_size: once; cdr3_nt: TGTGCCAGCAGCTTAGGTCCGACGTTCACAGATACGCAGTATTTT; cdr3_aa: CASSLGPTFTDTQYF
v_call: TRBV9; j_call: TRBJ1-4; d_call: -; clone_size: -; cdr3_nt: TGTGCCAGCAGCGCAAATGAAAAACTGTTTTTT; cdr3_aa: CASSANEKLFF
v_call: TRBV19; j_call: TRBJ2-7; d_call: TRBD2; clone_size: -; cdr3_nt: TGTGCCAGTAGGGAAAGGGGTGCGGGAGGGCCTTACGAGCAGTACTTC; cdr3_aa: CASRERGAGGPYEQYF
v_call: TRBV6-1; j_call: TRBJ2-2; d_call: -; clone_size: -; cdr3_nt: TGTGCCAGCAGGAGCCGTGGCGGGGAGCTGTTTTTT; cdr3_aa: CASRSRGGELFF
v_call: TRBV2; j_call: TRBJ1-1; d_call: -; clone_size: -; cdr3_nt: TGTGCCAGCAGTGCGGTTCAGGGCCCGACGAACACTGAAGCTTTCTTT; cdr3_aa: CASSAVQGPTNTEAFF
v_call: TRBV6-5; j_call: TRBJ2-3; d_call: -; clone_size: -; cdr3_nt: TGTGCCAGCAGAAGGGACTCCACAGATACGCAGTATTTT; cdr3_aa: CASRRDSTDTQYF
v_call: TRBV2; j_call: TRBJ1-5; d_call: TRBD1; clone_size: -; cdr3_nt: TGTGCCAGCGGTCCAATGGGACAGAGCTATAGCAATCAGCCCCAGCATTTT; cdr3_aa: CASGPMGQSYSNQPQHF
v_call: TRBV5-5; j_call: TRBJ2-7; d_call: TRBD2; clone_size: -; cdr3_nt: TGTGCCAGCAGCTGGGGACTAGCGGGAGGAGCCTACGAGCAGTACTTC; cdr3_aa: CASSWGLAGGAYEQYF
v_call: TRBV6-5; j_call: TRBJ1-5; d_call: -; clone_size: -; cdr3_nt: TGTGCCAGCAGTCCGCAAGGGACGGGCAATCAGCCCCAGCATTTT; cdr3_aa: CASSPQGTGNQPQHF
v_call: TRBV5-1; j_call: TRBJ1-2; d_call: -; clone_size: -; cdr3_nt: TGCGCCAGCAGTTCGGAGCAGGGAGGGTATCGCTACACCTTC; cdr3_aa: CASSSEQGGYRYTF
v_call: TRBV7-6; j_call: TRBJ2-7; d_call: TRBD2; clone_size: -; cdr3_nt: TGTGCCAGCAGCCCCACTAGCGGGGAAAGTTACGAGCAGTACTTC; cdr3_aa: CASSPTSGESYEQYF
v_call: TRBV10-2; j_call: TRBJ1-5; d_call: TRBD1; clone_size: -; cdr3_nt: TGCGCCACCAGGGGGGTGGCAGACAGCCCTCATCAGCCCCAGCATTTT; cdr3_aa: CATRGVADSPHQPQHF
v_call: TRBV27; j_call: TRBJ1-6; d_call: -; clone_size: -; cdr3_nt: TGTGCCAGCAGACTTTACTCCTATAATTCACCCCTCCACTTT; cdr3_aa: CASRLYSYNSPLHF